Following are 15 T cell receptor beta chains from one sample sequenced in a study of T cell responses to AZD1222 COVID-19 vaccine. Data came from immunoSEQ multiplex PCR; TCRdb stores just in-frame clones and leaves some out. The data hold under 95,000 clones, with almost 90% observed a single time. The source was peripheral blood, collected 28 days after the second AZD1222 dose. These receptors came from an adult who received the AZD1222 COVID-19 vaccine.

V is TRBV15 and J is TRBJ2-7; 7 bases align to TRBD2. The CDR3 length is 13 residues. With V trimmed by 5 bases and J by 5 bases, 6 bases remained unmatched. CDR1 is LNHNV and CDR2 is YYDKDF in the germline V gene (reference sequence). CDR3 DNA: TGTGCCACCAGCCTCGGACTAGAAGACGAGCAGTACTTC. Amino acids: CATSLGLEDEQYF.

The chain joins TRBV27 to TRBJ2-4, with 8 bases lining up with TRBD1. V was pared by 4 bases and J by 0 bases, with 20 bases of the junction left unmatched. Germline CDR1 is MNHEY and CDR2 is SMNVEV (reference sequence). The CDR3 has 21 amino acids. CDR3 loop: CASSYKGLGDRFPAAKNIQYF. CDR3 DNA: TGTGCCAGCAGTTATAAGGGCCTGGGGGACAGGTTTCCGGCAGCCAAAAACATTCAGTACTTC.

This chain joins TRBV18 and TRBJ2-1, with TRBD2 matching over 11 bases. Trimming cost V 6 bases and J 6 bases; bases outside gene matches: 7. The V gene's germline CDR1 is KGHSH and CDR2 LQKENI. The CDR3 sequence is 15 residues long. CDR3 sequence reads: CASSLTSGSRNEQFF. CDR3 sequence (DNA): TGTGCCAGCTCGCTTACTAGCGGGAGTCGCAATGAGCAGTTCTTC.

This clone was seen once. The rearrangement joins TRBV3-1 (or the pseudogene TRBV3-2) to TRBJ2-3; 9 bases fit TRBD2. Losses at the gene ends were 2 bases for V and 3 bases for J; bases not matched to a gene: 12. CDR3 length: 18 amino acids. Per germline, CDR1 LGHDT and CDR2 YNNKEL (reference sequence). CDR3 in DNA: TGTGCCAGCAGCCAAAGGAGGGCTAGCGGGATTAGGACAGATACGCAGTATTTT. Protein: CASSQRRASGIRTDTQYF.

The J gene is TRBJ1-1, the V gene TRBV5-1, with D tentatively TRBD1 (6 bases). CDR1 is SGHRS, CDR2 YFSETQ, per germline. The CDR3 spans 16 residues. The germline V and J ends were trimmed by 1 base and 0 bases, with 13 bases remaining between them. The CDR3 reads CASSLWGGPMNTEAFF. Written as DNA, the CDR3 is TGCGCCAGCAGCTTGTGGGGGGGCCCCATGAACACTGAAGCTTTCTTT.

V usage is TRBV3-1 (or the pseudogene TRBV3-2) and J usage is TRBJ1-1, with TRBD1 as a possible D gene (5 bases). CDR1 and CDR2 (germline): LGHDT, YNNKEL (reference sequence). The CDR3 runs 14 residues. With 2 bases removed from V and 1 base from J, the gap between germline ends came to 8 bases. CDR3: CASSQRGSNTEAFF. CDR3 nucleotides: TGTGCCAGCAGCCAACGGGGCTCGAACACTGAAGCTTTCTTT.

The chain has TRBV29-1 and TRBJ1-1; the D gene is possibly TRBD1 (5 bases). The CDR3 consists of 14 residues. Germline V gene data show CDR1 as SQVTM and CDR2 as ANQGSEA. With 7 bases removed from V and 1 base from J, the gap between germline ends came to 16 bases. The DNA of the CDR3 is TGCAGCGCCGCGACGGGGCGCCAGAACACTGAAGCTTTCTTT. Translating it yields CSAATGRQNTEAFF.

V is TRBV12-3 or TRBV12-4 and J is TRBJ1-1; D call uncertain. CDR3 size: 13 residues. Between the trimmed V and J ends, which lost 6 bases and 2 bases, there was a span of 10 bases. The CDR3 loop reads CASSFEGNTEAFF. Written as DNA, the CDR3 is TGTGCCAGCAGCTTTGAGGGTAACACTGAAGCTTTCTTT.

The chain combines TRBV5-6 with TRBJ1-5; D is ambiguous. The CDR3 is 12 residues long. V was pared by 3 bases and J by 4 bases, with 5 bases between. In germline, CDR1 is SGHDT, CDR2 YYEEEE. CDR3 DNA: TGTGCCAGCAGCTCTCTAAATCAGCCCCAGCATTTT. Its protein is CASSSLNQPQHF.

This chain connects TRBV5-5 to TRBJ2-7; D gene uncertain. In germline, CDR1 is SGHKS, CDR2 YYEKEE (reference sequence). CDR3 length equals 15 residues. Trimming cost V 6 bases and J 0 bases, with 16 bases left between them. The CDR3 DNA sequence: TGTGCCAGCATCCCCCTGGGCCGCAGCTCCTACGAGCAGTACTTC. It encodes CASIPLGRSSYEQYF.

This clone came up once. CDR3 amino acids: CASRYWTAPNEKLFF. CDR3 nucleotide sequence: TGTGCCAGTAGGTATTGGACGGCGCCGAATGAAAAACTGTTTTTT. J is TRBJ1-4 and V is TRBV19; no clear D gene. Germline CDR1 is LNHDA and CDR2 is SQIVND (reference sequence). V was cut by 6 bases and J by 5 bases, with 16 bases left in between. The CDR3 has 15 residues.

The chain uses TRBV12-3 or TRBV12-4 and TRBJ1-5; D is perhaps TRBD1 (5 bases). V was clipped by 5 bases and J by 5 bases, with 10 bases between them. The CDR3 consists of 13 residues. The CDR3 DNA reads TGTGCCAGCAGTCGGGACGCAGATCAGCCCCAGCATTTT. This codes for CASSRDADQPQHF.

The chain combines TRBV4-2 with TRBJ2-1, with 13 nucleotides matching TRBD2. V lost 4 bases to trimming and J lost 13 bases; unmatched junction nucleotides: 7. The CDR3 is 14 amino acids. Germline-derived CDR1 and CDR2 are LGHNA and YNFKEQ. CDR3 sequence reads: CASSPGLAGVYQFF. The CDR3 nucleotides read TGTGCCAGCAGCCCTGGACTAGCGGGAGTTTACCAGTTCTTC.

DNA of the CDR3: TGCGCCAGCAGTCATAAGGGCCTGAACACTGAAGCTTTCTTT. Encoded protein: CASSHKGLNTEAFF. V gene TRBV23-1 combines with J gene TRBJ1-1; D is ambiguous. TRBV23-1 is sorted into the ORF group, with uncertain function. V was cut by 3 bases and J by 0 bases, with 8 bases left in between. CDR3 size: 14 residues.

This chain's CDR3 is CASIKRTGTGANVLTF. In DNA form, the CDR3 reads TGTGCCAGTATCAAGAGGACAGGGACTGGGGCCAACGTCCTGACTTTC. V is TRBV5-4 and J is TRBJ2-6; 8 nucleotides line up with TRBD1. The V segment lost 8 bases and the J segment 2 bases; nucleotides outside the gene matches: 9. This CDR3 is 16 amino acids long. Germline lookup yields CDR1 SGHNT and CDR2 YYREEE (reference sequence).